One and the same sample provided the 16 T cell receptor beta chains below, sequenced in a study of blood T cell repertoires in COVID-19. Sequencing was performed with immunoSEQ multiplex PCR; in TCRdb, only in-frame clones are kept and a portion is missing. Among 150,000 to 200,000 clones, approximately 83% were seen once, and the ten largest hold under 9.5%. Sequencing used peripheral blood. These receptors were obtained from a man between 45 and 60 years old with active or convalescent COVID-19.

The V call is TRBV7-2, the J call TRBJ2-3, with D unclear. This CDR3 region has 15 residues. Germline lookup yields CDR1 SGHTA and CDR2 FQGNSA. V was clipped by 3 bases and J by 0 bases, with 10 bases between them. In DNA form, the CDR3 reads TGTGCCAGCAGCTTGAGCGATATTAGCACAGATACGCAGTATTTT. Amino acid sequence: CASSLSDISTDTQYF.

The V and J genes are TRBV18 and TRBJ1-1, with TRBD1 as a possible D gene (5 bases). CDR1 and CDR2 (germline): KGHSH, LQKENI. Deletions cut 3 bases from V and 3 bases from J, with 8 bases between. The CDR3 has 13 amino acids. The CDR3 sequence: CASSPGGHTEAFF. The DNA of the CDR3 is TGTGCCAGCTCACCCGGGGGACACACTGAAGCTTTCTTT.

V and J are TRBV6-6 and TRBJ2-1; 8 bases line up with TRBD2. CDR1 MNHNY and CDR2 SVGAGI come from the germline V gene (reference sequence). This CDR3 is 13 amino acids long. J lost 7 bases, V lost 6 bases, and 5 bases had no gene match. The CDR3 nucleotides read TGTGCCAGCAGGAGCGGGAGTTCGAATGAGCAGTTCTTC. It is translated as CASRSGSSNEQFF.

CDR3 region: CASSLQQGAQETQYF. The CDR3 bases are TGTGCCAGCAGCCTCCAGCAGGGGGCGCAAGAGACCCAGTACTTC. The rearrangement uses TRBV13 and TRBJ2-5; the match to TRBD1 covers 8 bases. With 5 bases clipped from V and 2 bases from J, the junction kept 7 bases outside the gene matches. Looked up from germline, CDR1 is PRHDT and CDR2 is FYEKMQ (reference sequence). The CDR3 loop spans 15 amino acids.

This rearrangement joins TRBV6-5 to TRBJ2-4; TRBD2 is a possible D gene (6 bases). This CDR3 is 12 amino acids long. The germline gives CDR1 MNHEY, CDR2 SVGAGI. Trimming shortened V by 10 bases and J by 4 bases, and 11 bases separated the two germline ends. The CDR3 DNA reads TGTGCCACCGGGACTGGGAAAAACATTCAGTACTTC. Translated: CATGTGKNIQYF.

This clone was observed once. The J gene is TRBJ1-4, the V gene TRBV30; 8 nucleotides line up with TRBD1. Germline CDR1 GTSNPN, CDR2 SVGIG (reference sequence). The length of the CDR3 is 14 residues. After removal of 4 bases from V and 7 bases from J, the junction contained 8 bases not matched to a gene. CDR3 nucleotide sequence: TGTGCCTGGACCTTATCCCAGGGGGCTGAAAAACTGTTTTTT. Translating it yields CAWTLSQGAEKLFF.

The CDR3 DNA reads TGTGCCAGCAGCTTCTACACCGGGGAGCTGTTTTTT. It encodes CASSFYTGELFF. The genes are TRBV7-2 and TRBJ2-2, with unresolved D. CDR3 length: 12 residues. Trimming left V 3 bases short and J 3 bases short, with 2 bases between. Germline assignment: CDR1 SGHTA and CDR2 FQGNSA.

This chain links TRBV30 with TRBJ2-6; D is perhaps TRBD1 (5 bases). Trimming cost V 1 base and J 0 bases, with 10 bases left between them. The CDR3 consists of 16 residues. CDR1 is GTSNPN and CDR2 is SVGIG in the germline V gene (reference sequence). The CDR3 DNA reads TGTGCCTGGAGTGGACAGCTAACCTCTGGGGCCAACGTCCTGACTTTC. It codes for CAWSGQLTSGANVLTF.

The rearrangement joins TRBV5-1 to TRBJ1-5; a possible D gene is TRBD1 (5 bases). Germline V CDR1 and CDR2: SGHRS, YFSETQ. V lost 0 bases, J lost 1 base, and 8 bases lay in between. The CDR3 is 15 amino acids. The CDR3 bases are TGCGCCAGCAGCTTGGTGGGGGGGAGCAATCAGCCCCAGCATTTT. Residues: CASSLVGGSNQPQHF.

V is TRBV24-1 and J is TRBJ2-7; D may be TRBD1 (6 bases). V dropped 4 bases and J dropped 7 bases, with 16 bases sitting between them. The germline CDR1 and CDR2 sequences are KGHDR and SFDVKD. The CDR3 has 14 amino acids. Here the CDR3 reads CATSENRAVAEQYF. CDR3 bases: TGTGCCACCAGTGAAAACAGGGCGGTGGCGGAGCAGTACTTC.

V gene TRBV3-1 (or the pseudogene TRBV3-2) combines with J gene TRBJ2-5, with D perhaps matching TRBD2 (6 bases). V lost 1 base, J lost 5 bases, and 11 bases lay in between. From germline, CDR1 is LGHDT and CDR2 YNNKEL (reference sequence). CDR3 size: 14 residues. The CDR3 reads CASSQVGEVETQYF. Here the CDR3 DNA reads TGTGCCAGCAGCCAAGTGGGGGAGGTGGAGACCCAGTACTTC.

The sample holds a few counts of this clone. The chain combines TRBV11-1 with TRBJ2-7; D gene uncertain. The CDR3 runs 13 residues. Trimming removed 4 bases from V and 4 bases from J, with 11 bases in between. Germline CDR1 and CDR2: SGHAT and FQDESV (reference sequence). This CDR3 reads CASSSFDKYEQYF. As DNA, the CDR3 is TGTGCCAGCAGCTCATTCGACAAGTACGAGCAGTACTTC.

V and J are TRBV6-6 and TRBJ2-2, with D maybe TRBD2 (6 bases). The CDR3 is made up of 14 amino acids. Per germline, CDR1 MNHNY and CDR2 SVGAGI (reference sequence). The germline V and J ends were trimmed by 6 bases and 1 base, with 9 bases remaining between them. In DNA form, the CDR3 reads TGTGCCAGCAGCCGGGAGAGGAACACCGGGGAGCTGTTTTTT. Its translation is CASSRERNTGELFF.

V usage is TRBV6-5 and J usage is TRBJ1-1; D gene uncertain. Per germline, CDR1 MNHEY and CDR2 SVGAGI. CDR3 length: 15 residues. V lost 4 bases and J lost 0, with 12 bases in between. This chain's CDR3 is CASSSHSKLNTEAFF. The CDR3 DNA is TGTGCCAGCAGTTCCCATTCCAAATTGAACACTGAAGCTTTCTTT.

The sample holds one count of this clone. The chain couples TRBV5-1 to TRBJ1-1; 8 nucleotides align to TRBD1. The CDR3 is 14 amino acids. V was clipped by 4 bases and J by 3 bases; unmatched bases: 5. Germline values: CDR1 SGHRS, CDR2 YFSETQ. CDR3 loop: CASSLQGVYTEAFF. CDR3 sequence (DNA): TGCGCCAGCAGCCTACAGGGGGTATACACTGAAGCTTTCTTT.

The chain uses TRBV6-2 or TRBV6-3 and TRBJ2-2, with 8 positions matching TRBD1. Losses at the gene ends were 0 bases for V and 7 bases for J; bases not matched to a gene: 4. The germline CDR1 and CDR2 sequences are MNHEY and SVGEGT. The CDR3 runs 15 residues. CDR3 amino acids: CASSYSSGGNGELFF. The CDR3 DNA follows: TGTGCCAGCAGTTACTCTTCAGGGGGCAACGGGGAGCTGTTTTTT.